This entry lists 5 T cell receptor beta chains sequenced from one sample in a study of T cells in Graves' hyperthyroidism and ophthalmopathy. The CDR3 regions of TCR beta were amplified from RNA transcripts. First-round RT-PCR targeting the TCR CDR3 was performed with the HTBI primer set. TCRdb passed the multiplex PCR reads through MiXCR, listing each CDR3 protein once. The sample holds around 420,000 distinct CDR3 sequences, about a sixth seen once. Material: blood. The source is a woman under 30 with Graves' hyperthyroidism.

This clonotype has at least ten counts. The chain recombines TRBV27 with TRBJ1-1; D not resolved. The CDR3 has 13 amino acids. The germline CDR1 and CDR2 sequences are MNHEY and SMNVEV (reference sequence). V gave up 7 bases and J gave up 1 base, with 10 bases separating them. CDR3 protein: CASMVSRNTEAFF. CDR3 DNA: TGTGCCAGCATGGTGTCTCGGAACACTGAAGCTTTCTTT.

This clonotype was seen repeatedly, ten times or more. The chain couples TRBV11-2 to TRBJ2-7; D perhaps matches TRBD2 (5 bases). V lost 1 base to trimming and J lost 0 bases, with 13 bases between them. Per germline, CDR1 SGHAT and CDR2 FQNNGV. The CDR3 length is 16 residues. The CDR3 bases are TGTGCCAGCAGCTTAGGGGCAGGACGGGGCTCCTACGAGCAGTACTTC. Translated, it gives CASSLGAGRGSYEQYF.

The chain joins TRBV28 to TRBJ2-5; D might be TRBD1 (6 bases). The CDR3 runs to 16 residues. Germline CDR1 is MDHEN and CDR2 is SYDVKM. Trimming took 2 bases from V and 1 from J, leaving 14 bases between them. In DNA, the CDR3 is TGTGCCAGCAGTTTAACCGGGACACCTTCCCAAGAGACCCAGTACTTC. This encodes CASSLTGTPSQETQYF.

The chain recombines TRBV29-1 with TRBJ2-1; 8 nucleotides match TRBD1. This CDR3 is built from 13 residues. CDR1 is SQVTM, CDR2 ANQGSEA, per germline. V dropped 8 bases and J dropped 4; count of bases not matched to a gene: 7. The CDR3 nucleotides are TGCAGCAGTGGGGACAGGCGATACAATGAGCAGTTCTTC. Translated: CSSGDRRYNEQFF.

This clonotype was observed a few times. V gene TRBV19 combines with J gene TRBJ1-6; D might be TRBD1 (5 bases). This CDR3 has 15 residues. The germline V gene encodes CDR1 LNHDA and CDR2 SQIVND (reference sequence). Trimming cost V 8 bases and J 1 base, with 12 bases left between them. The DNA for the CDR3 is TGTGCCAGTCGGGACTTTCGATCCTATAATTCACCCCTCCACTTT. Encoded protein: CASRDFRSYNSPLHF.